This T cell receptor beta chain was retrieved from a study of somatic mutations in cytotoxic T cells in rheumatoid arthritis. From germline, CDR1 is SEHNR and CDR2 FQNEAQ (reference sequence). Trimming shortened V by 5 bases and J by 7 bases, and 18 bases separated the two germline ends. The CDR3 is made up of 14 amino acids. TCRdb's table, derived via immunoSEQ multiplex PCR, lists solely in-frame clones and lacks some. The table has approximately 15,000 clones, about 83% seen once. The sequence was obtained from an adult with rheumatoid arthritis. The chain carries TRBV7-9 and TRBJ2-7; D remains ambiguous. Sequencing was performed on CD8+ T cells sorted from blood. CDR3 coding DNA: TGTGCCAGCAGCCTCACCTCCGGCTCCGGAGAGCAGTACTTC. This encodes CASSLTSGSGEQYF.